A single sample gave rise to the 23 T cell receptor beta chains below, sequenced in a study of cytomegalovirus exposure and HLA in healthy donors (TCRdb year 2017). Receptors were amplified or captured by the immunoSEQ multiplex PCR assay. TCRdb mirrors the immuneACCESS table, restricted to in-frame sequences. Some clones are absent from its copies; in checked studies, under half trace to an unresolved V gene, and the reason for the others is unknown. This sample comprises tens of thousands of clones, about four fifths of them detected only once. Together, the top ten hold about 12% of the sample. The specimen was PBMCs. These TCRs come from a woman under 30 in good health and CMV-seropositive.

V is TRBV7-8 and J is TRBJ2-5; 8 bases map to TRBD2. CDR1 is SGHVS, CDR2 FQNEAQ, per germline. Trimming cost V 1 base and J 5 bases; bases outside gene matches: 9. There are 16 residues in the CDR3. The CDR3: CASSLVRGLALETQYF. Here the CDR3 DNA reads TGTGCCAGCAGCTTAGTTAGAGGACTAGCCCTGGAGACCCAGTACTTC. Together with reference TRBV7-8 and TRBJ2-5, the CDR3 gives the full variable domain: GAGVSQSPRYKVAKRGQDVALRCDPISGHVSLFWYQQALGQGPEFLTYFQNEAQLDKSGLPSDRFFAERPEGSVSTLKIQRTQQEDSAVYLCASSLVRGLALETQYFGPGTRLLVL.

J is TRBJ2-3 and V is TRBV27, with unresolved D. There are 15 residues in the CDR3. Trimming took 2 bases from V and 0 from J, leaving 9 bases between them. CDR1 MNHEY and CDR2 SMNVEV come from the germline V gene (reference sequence). CDR3 loop: CASSLPPTSTDTQYF. As DNA, the CDR3 is TGTGCCAGCAGTTTACCCCCTACTAGCACAGATACGCAGTATTTT.

The chain couples TRBV9 to TRBJ2-1; possibly TRBD1 for D (6 bases). V gave up 3 bases and J gave up 12 bases, with 16 bases separating them. This CDR3 region has 13 residues. CDR1 is SGDLS and CDR2 is YYNGEE in the germline V gene. The CDR3 sequence is CASSAVLGAAQFF. The CDR3 bases are TGTGCCAGCAGCGCAGTGTTGGGGGCCGCGCAGTTCTTC.

The V gene is TRBV28, the J gene TRBJ2-5, with TRBD1 identical over 7 bases. The CDR3 spans 14 residues. Trimming cost V 6 bases and J 5 bases; bases outside gene matches: 9. Germline loops: CDR1 MDHEN, CDR2 SYDVKM. In DNA form, the CDR3 reads TGTGCCAGCAGGGCTTTACAGGGGCAGGAGACCCAGTACTTC. Its translation: CASRALQGQETQYF.

A single count supports this clone. The V and J genes are TRBV4-2 and TRBJ1-4; TRBD1 matches at 11 bases. V dropped 3 bases and J dropped 8; count of bases not matched to a gene: 8. Germline lookup yields CDR1 LGHNA and CDR2 YNFKEQ. CDR3 size: 16 residues. CDR3 amino acids: CASSQDAGQGGEKLFF. The CDR3 bases are TGTGCCAGCAGCCAGGACGCGGGACAGGGGGGAGAAAAACTGTTTTTT.

The genes are TRBV7-9 and TRBJ1-1; 7 bases fit TRBD1. The CDR3 has 14 amino acids. After removal of 3 bases from V and 5 bases from J, the junction contained 6 bases not matched to a gene. CDR1 and CDR2 (germline): SEHNR, FQNEAQ (reference sequence). CDR3 DNA: TGTGCCAGCAGCTTGGGACAGTCGGTGACTGAAGCTTTCTTT. Translating gives CASSLGQSVTEAFF.

This clone has more than one count but fewer than ten. The rearrangement joins TRBV7-6 to TRBJ2-7; TRBD1 agrees at 7 bases. The J segment lost 0 bases and the V segment lost 1 base, leaving 3 bases of the junction unmatched. The CDR3 covers 15 residues. Germline assignment: CDR1 SGHVS and CDR2 FNYEAQ. DNA of the CDR3: TGTGCCAGCAGCTTAGGCAGGGGGAGCTCCTACGAGCAGTACTTC. This codes for CASSLGRGSSYEQYF.

V and J are TRBV2 and TRBJ1-5; D possibly corresponds to TRBD1 (6 bases). V gave up 4 bases and J gave up 2 bases, with 15 bases separating them. Germline CDR1 and CDR2: SNHLY and FYNNEI. The CDR3 covers 16 residues. The CDR3 spells CASSAGTPQGNQPQHF. The CDR3 nucleotides read TGTGCCAGCAGTGCTGGGACACCTCAAGGCAATCAGCCCCAGCATTTT.

The chain joins TRBV6-5 to TRBJ2-2, with 8 bases matching TRBD1. Germline V gene sequence: CDR1 MNHEY, CDR2 SVGAGI. The J segment lost 3 bases and the V segment lost 0 bases, leaving 3 bases of the junction unmatched. The CDR3 is 16 amino acids. The chain's CDR3 is CASSYSDRAHTGELFF. The CDR3 nucleotides are TGTGCCAGCAGTTACTCGGACAGGGCCCACACCGGGGAGCTGTTTTTT.

This chain joins TRBV6-1 and TRBJ2-2, with D possibly TRBD1 on 6 matching bases. The CDR3 spans 14 residues. Trimming left V 5 bases short and J 6 bases short, with 13 bases between. Germline V lookup: CDR1 MNHNS, CDR2 SASEGT. The CDR3 DNA is TGTGCCAGCAGTAAGACAGGCGTATCCGGGGAGCTGTTTTTT. Protein sequence: CASSKTGVSGELFF.

The chain employs TRBV25-1 and TRBJ2-6; maybe TRBD1 (6 bases). Trimming left V 3 bases short and J 0 bases short, with 6 bases between. This CDR3 has 15 amino acids. Germline CDR1 MGHDK, CDR2 SYGVNS. CDR3 coding DNA: TGTGCCAGCAGTGACAGGGGCTCTGGGGCCAACGTCCTGACTTTC. Its translation: CASSDRGSGANVLTF.

The chain links TRBV9 to TRBJ2-4; TRBD1 aligns across 7 bases. Germline assignment: CDR1 SGDLS and CDR2 YYNGEE. The CDR3 has 14 residues. V dropped 3 bases and J dropped 5; count of bases not matched to a gene: 5. The CDR3 bases are TGTGCCAGCAGCGGAACCGGGACAGAAAACATTCAGTACTTC. Translation: CASSGTGTENIQYF.

V gene TRBV6-6 combines with J gene TRBJ1-4; 12 nucleotides line up with TRBD1. Trimming at V came to 6 bases and at J to 6 bases, leaving 5 bases not matched to a gene. Germline CDR1 reads MNHNY; CDR2 reads SVGAGI (reference sequence). The CDR3 sequence is 15 residues long. CDR3 nucleotide sequence: TGTGCCAGCAGGGATGGGACAGGGGGCCATGAAAAACTGTTTTTT. Its translation: CASRDGTGGHEKLFF.

This clone was observed a few times. This sequence joins TRBV7-8 and TRBJ1-2, with no clear D. The CDR3 totals 16 residues. Trimming pared 1 base from V and 0 bases from J, leaving 12 bases between. CDR1 SGHVS and CDR2 FQNEAQ come from the germline V gene. CDR3 sequence: CASSLGIQIPNYGYTF. CDR3 bases: TGTGCCAGCAGCTTAGGTATACAGATTCCTAACTATGGCTACACCTTC.

This clone appeared a single time. The genes are TRBV7-3 and TRBJ2-5; 13 positions match TRBD2. The length of the CDR3 is 15 residues. The trim removed 5 bases at V and 7 bases at J, leaving 7 bases unmatched. Germline values: CDR1 SGHTA, CDR2 FQGTGA. The CDR3 DNA follows: TGTGCCAGCAGCACGACTAGCGGGGGGCAGGGGACCCAGTACTTC. Translated: CASSTTSGGQGTQYF.

This clone has at least ten counts. CDR3 residues: CASSVGADGGYEQYF. Here the CDR3 DNA reads TGTGCCAGCAGCGTAGGGGCGGACGGGGGGTACGAGCAGTACTTC. The chain combines TRBV9 with TRBJ2-7; 7 positions agree with TRBD2. Germline trimming cut 0 bases from V and 4 bases from J; bases unmatched to any gene: 7. The CDR3 has 15 amino acids. The germline V gene has CDR1 SGDLS and CDR2 YYNGEE.

The CDR3 sequence is CASGLGQHQPQHF. The CDR3 DNA reads as TGTGCTAGTGGTTTGGGACAGCATCAGCCCCAGCATTTT. The chain carries TRBV12-5 and TRBJ1-5; D might be TRBD1 (5 bases). Trimming pared 1 base from V and 5 bases from J, leaving 6 bases between. Germline values: CDR1 LGHNT, CDR2 FRNRAP. The CDR3 is made up of 13 amino acids.

In its sample, this clone was seen once. The chain is built from TRBV5-8 and TRBJ2-7; 10 nucleotides match TRBD2. Germline CDR1 is SGHTS and CDR2 is YDEGEE. Unmatched junction bases numbered 14, after V lost 4 bases and J lost 4 bases. This CDR3 comprises 17 residues. For the CDR3, the DNA is TGTGCCAGCAGCGGGTACGAGGCTAGCGGGGGAGAATACGAGCAGTACTTC. Translated: CASSGYEASGGEYEQYF. The variable domain in full, completed from reference TRBV5-8 and TRBJ2-7, reads EAGVTQSPTHLIKTRGQQATLRCSPISGHTSVYWYQQALGLGLQFLLWYDEGEERNRGNFPPRFSGRQFPNYSSELNVNALELEDSALYLCASSGYEASGGEYEQYFGPGTRLTVT.

This chain links TRBV5-6 with TRBJ2-5; 8 nucleotides match TRBD1. Germline V gives CDR1 SGHDT, CDR2 YYEEEE. This CDR3 is built from 13 residues. J gave up 0 bases and V 5 bases, and 0 bases lay outside the gene matches. For the CDR3, the DNA is TGTGCCAGCAGGGACAGGGACCAAGAGACCCAGTACTTC. Its translation: CASRDRDQETQYF.

This clone came up a few times. V and J are TRBV19 and TRBJ1-4; D possibly corresponds to TRBD1 (5 bases). The CDR3 contains 15 residues. Germline V gene sequence: CDR1 LNHDA, CDR2 SQIVND (reference sequence). V lost 8 bases and J lost 2, with 15 bases in between. The CDR3 sequence: CASVGQRGTNEKLFF. DNA for the CDR3: TGTGCCAGTGTGGGCCAACGGGGGACTAATGAAAAACTGTTTTTT. Supplemented by reference TRBV19 and TRBJ1-4, the full variable domain reads DGGITQSPKYLFRKEGQNVTLSCEQNLNHDAMYWYRQDPGQGLRLIYYSQIVNDFQKGDIAEGYSVSREKKESFPLTVTSAQKNPTAFYLCASVGQRGTNEKLFFGSGTQLSVL.

This clone has more than one count but fewer than ten. The CDR3 region is CASSLTGAPGYTF. CDR3 nucleotides: TGTGCCAGCAGCTTGACAGGGGCCCCAGGCTACACCTTC. The genes are TRBV11-2 and TRBJ1-2; 8 bases agree with TRBD1. The J segment lost 8 bases and the V segment lost 3 bases, leaving 5 bases of the junction unmatched. The CDR3 is 13 amino acids. The germline CDR1 and CDR2 sequences are SGHAT and FQNNGV.

This chain connects TRBV28 to TRBJ2-7, with 8 bases fitting TRBD1. CDR1 is MDHEN and CDR2 is SYDVKM in the germline V gene. The CDR3 length is 16 residues. Trimming cost V 4 bases and J 3 bases; bases outside gene matches: 11. CDR3 residues: CASSSSEDRGLYEQYF. CDR3 sequence (DNA): TGTGCCAGCAGTTCCTCCGAAGACAGGGGCCTCTACGAGCAGTACTTC.

This chain uses TRBV28 with TRBJ2-7, with 9 bases aligning to TRBD1. The CDR3 totals 15 residues. Trimming removed 3 bases from V and 3 bases from J; junction bases left unmatched: 6. The germline gives CDR1 MDHEN, CDR2 SYDVKM. In nucleotides, the CDR3 is TGTGCCAGCAGTTTTCAACCGACAGGGGGCTACGAGCAGTACTTC. The encoded protein is CASSFQPTGGYEQYF.